Here is one T cell receptor (beta chain) with its context. These data belong to a study of cytomegalovirus exposure and HLA in healthy donors. The CDR3 is 14 residues long. Unmatched junction bases numbered 7, after V lost 7 bases and J lost 7 bases. Germline V CDR1 and CDR2: MDHEN, SYDVKM. PCR primers comprised 60 Vbeta and 13 Jbeta primers. Repertoires were generated with immunoSEQ multiplex PCR, while TCRdb's copy carries only in-frame clones and drops some. The sample carries 150,000 to 160,000 clones, around 68% recorded once. Sequenced input: PBMCs. The gene calls are TRBV28 and TRBJ2-2; 9 bases line up with TRBD1. This TCR was recovered from a man aged 25-45 years in good health and CMV-seronegative. CDR3 in amino acids: CASTVTGGIGELFF. DNA for the CDR3: TGTGCCAGCACCGTAACAGGGGGCATCGGGGAGCTGTTTTTT.